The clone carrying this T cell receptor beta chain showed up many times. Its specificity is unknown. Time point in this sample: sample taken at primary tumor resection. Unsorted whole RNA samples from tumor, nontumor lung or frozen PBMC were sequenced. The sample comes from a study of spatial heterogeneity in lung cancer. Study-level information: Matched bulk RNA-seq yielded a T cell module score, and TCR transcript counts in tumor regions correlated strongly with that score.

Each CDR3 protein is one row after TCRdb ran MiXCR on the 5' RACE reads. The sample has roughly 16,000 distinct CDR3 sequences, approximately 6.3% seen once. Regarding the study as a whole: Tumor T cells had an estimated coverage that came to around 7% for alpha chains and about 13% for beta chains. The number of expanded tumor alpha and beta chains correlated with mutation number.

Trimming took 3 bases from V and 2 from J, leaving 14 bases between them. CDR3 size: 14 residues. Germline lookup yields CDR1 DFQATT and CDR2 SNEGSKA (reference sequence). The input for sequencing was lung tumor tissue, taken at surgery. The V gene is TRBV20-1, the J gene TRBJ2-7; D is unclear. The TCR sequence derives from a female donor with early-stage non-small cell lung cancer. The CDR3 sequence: CSASEVDITYEQYF. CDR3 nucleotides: TGCAGTGCTAGTGAGGTGGATATTACCTACGAGCAGTACTTC.